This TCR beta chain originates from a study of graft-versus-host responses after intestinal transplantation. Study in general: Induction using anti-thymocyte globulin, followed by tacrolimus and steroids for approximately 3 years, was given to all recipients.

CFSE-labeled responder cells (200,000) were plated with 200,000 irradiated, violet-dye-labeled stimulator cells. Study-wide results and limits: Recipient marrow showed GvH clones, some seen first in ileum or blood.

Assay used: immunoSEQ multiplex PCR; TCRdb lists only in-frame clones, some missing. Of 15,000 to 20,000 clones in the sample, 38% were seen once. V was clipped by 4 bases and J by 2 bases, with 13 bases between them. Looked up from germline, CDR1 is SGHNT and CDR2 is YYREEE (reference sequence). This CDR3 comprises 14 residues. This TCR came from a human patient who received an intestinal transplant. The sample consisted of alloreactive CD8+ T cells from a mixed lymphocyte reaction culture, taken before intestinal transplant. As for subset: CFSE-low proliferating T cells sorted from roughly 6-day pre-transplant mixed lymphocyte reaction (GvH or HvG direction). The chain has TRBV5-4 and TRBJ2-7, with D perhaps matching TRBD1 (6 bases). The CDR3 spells CASSLIDRTYEQYF. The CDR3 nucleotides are TGTGCCAGCAGCCTGATAGACAGGACCTACGAGCAGTACTTC.